This entry features one TCR beta chain sequence. The germline gene is not matched at one end of the junction; a read error may be the cause. The sample comes from a study of CD8+CD57+ T cells in acquired aplastic anemia. For the study at large: When averaged, DNA from sorted CD4+ and CD8+ cells came to 3 to 4 ug.

Researchers used genomic DNA as the template to profile TCR beta VDJ and CDR3. TCRdb re-analysed the reads in MiXCR, keeping a single row per CDR3 protein. The sample holds approximately 250,000 distinct CDR3 sequences, 70% to 85% seen once. Patients included in sequencing had previously demonstrated CD8+CD57+ cell expansion by flow cytometry. The germline gives CDR1 ENHRY, CDR2 SYGVKD. The CDR3 extends over 17 amino acids. This receptor was obtained from a human donor with aplastic anemia. The rearrangement uses TRBV10-3 and TRBJ1-1; tentative D call: TRBD1 (6 bases). The sequencing input was sorted CD4+, CD8+, or CD8+CD57+ T cells (not recorded which) from PBMCs. The CDR3 DNA reads as TGTGCCATCAGTGAGTCGGGGGGGGGGCAGGGTGGCGCTGAAGCTCTCTTT. Its protein is CAISESGGGQGGAEALF.